This T cell receptor (beta chain) was identified in a study of regulatory T cells in long-lasting Graves disease. This clonotype was detected ten times or more. Its cognate antigen is unknown. Findings and limits, study-wide: Researchers examined only peripheral blood and not thyroid tissue. Persistent Graves' patients showed less TCR diversity than newly diagnosed patients showed.

The CDR3 sequence is 17 residues long. With 0 bases clipped from V and 5 bases from J, the junction kept 12 bases outside the gene matches. Germline CDR1 is SGHAT and CDR2 is FQNNGV. Sequencing libraries for TCR beta were prepared with iRepertoire HTBI primers and Arm-PCR of CDR3 regions. TCRdb re-called the multiplex PCR reads with MiXCR, one entry per CDR3 protein. The sample lists about 520,000 distinct CDR3 sequences, around 13% occurring once. Time point in this sample: newly diagnosed GD, antithyroid drugs for less than 3 months. RNA extracted from PBMCs served as the sequencing template. The same data also went into a second study, on T cells in Graves' hyperthyroidism and ophthalmopathy. As reported in that work: The diagnostic basis comprised clinical symptoms, serum thyroxine and TRAb, thyroid ultrasound and orbital computed tomography. Clonotypes that were expanded in thyroid above 0.001 mostly appeared in blood too.

The sequence derives from a woman in her 30s with Graves disease. The chain is built from TRBV11-2 and TRBJ2-5, with 7 nucleotides matching TRBD2. The sequencing used peripheral blood mononuclear cells (PBMCs), collected at new diagnosis, from a patient treated with antithyroid drugs. The CDR3 DNA reads as TGTGCCAGCAGCTTAGAGGGGGGGTACTTACTCGGGGAGACCCAGTACTTC. Encoded protein: CASSLEGGYLLGETQYF.